These 17 T cell receptor beta chains originate from one sample sequenced in a study of blood T cells in healthy people across ages. It was with a sample-barcoded 5' primer and a J-beta primer mix that a second PCR of about 6 to 11 cycles was run. TCRdb processed the 5' RACE reads anew with MiXCR; each CDR3 protein has one entry. The table records approximately 810,000 distinct CDR3 sequences, 36% of them present only once. Sequenced material: blood. Receptors originate from a man younger than 30 in good health.

The chain is built from TRBV4-1 and TRBJ2-2; D is unresolved. The germline V and J ends were trimmed by 1 base and 6 bases, with 12 bases remaining between them. Germline V gene data show CDR1 as MGHRA and CDR2 as YSYEKL. This CDR3 is 15 amino acids long. The DNA for the CDR3 is TGCGCCAGCAGCCAAGTTGTGGCCTCCCCCGGGGAGCTGTTTTTT. Its translation is CASSQVVASPGELFF.

This rearrangement joins TRBV7-2 to TRBJ2-7; TRBD2 matches at 12 bases. The CDR3 runs to 15 residues. CDR1 and CDR2 from the germline V gene are SGHTA and FQGNSA. J gave up 3 bases and V 6 bases, and 6 bases lay outside the gene matches. The chain's CDR3 is CASRETSGGYYEQYF. DNA for the CDR3: TGTGCCAGCAGGGAAACTAGCGGGGGGTACTACGAGCAGTACTTC.

This chain links TRBV20-1 with TRBJ1-1, with TRBD1 identical over 7 bases. This CDR3 is 15 amino acids long. The germline CDR1 and CDR2 sequences are DFQATT and SNEGSKA (reference sequence). With 2 bases clipped from V and 1 base from J, the junction kept 7 bases outside the gene matches. As DNA, the CDR3 is TGCAGTGCTAGACCCCCAACAGGGGCGAACACTGAAGCTTTCTTT. Protein sequence: CSARPPTGANTEAFF.

In its sample, this clonotype was seen many times. This chain joins TRBV7-9 and TRBJ2-7; possible D gene TRBD1, 6 bases. CDR3 length equals 14 residues. V lost 4 bases and J lost 2, with 12 bases in between. Germline assignment: CDR1 SEHNR and CDR2 FQNEAQ (reference sequence). CDR3 in amino acids: CASSSGDITYEQYF. CDR3 nucleotide sequence: TGTGCCAGCAGCTCAGGGGACATCACCTACGAGCAGTACTTC.

The chain is built from TRBV4-3 and TRBJ2-3; 12 nucleotides align to TRBD2. Germline V lookup: CDR1 LGHNA, CDR2 YSLEER. The V segment lost 4 bases and the J segment 7 bases; nucleotides outside the gene matches: 6. The CDR3 consists of 15 residues. CDR3 DNA sequence: TGCGCCAGCAGCCCCGAGACTAGCGGGGGAAATACGCAGTATTTT. It translates to CASSPETSGGNTQYF.

This clonotype has only a few counts. The J gene is TRBJ1-1, the V gene TRBV30; TRBD1 might be the D (6 bases). The CDR3 covers 12 residues. Per germline, CDR1 GTSNPN and CDR2 SVGIG (reference sequence). V gave up 5 bases and J gave up 5 bases, with 12 bases separating them. The CDR3 reads CAWGRTETEAFF. As DNA, the CDR3 is TGTGCCTGGGGCAGGACAGAGACTGAAGCTTTCTTT.

This clonotype was seen at least ten times. V is TRBV4-1 and J is TRBJ2-1; D gene unclear. Germline V gives CDR1 MGHRA, CDR2 YSYEKL. This CDR3 comprises 14 residues. Trimming shortened V by 0 bases and J by 2 bases, and 5 bases separated the two germline ends. DNA for the CDR3: TGCGCCAGCAGCCAAGAACAGACCTACAATGAGCAGTTCTTC. This encodes CASSQEQTYNEQFF.

This clonotype showed up many times. The chain has TRBV20-1 and TRBJ2-1; D gene uncertain. The V gene's germline CDR1 is DFQATT and CDR2 SNEGSKA (reference sequence). The V and J ends lost 1 base and 5 bases respectively, with 15 bases between them. CDR3 size: 15 residues. This chain's CDR3 is CSARVIIEDHNEQFF. CDR3 bases: TGCAGTGCTAGAGTGATAATTGAGGACCACAATGAGCAGTTCTTC.

This chain links TRBV7-9 with TRBJ2-7; D is unclear. The CDR3 contains 16 residues. The V and J ends lost 3 bases and 2 bases respectively, with 17 bases between them. Germline V CDR1 and CDR2: SEHNR, FQNEAQ (reference sequence). The CDR3 coding sequence is TGTGCCAGCAGCTTGGGCCACGTAGGGCGCACCTACGAGCAGTACTTC. Residues: CASSLGHVGRTYEQYF.

In this sample, this clonotype turned up many times. The genes are TRBV20-1 and TRBJ2-4; tentative D call: TRBD2 (6 bases). From germline, CDR1 is DFQATT and CDR2 SNEGSKA (reference sequence). CDR3 size: 16 residues. V shed 1 base and J shed 8 bases, with 21 bases lying between them. Written as DNA, the CDR3 is TGCAGTGCTAGAGTCCGAGCCAGGGTGAGGGAGGACATTCAGTACTTC. Translation: CSARVRARVREDIQYF.

This chain uses TRBV7-9 with TRBJ2-1, with TRBD2 identical over 13 bases. This CDR3 is 15 amino acids long. Unmatched junction bases numbered 5, after V lost 4 bases and J lost 8 bases. CDR1 and CDR2 (germline): SEHNR, FQNEAQ (reference sequence). The CDR3 DNA reads TGTGCCAGCAGCTCGACTAGCGGGGGGACTTATGAGCAGTTCTTC. Translated, it gives CASSSTSGGTYEQFF. Full variable domain (rest looked up from reference TRBV7-9 and TRBJ2-1): DTGVSQNPRHKITKRGQNVTFRCDPISEHNRLYWYRQTLGQGPEFLTYFQNEAQLEKSRLLSDRFSAERPKGSFSTLEIQRTEQGDSAMYLCASSSTSGGTYEQFFGPGTRLTVL.

J is TRBJ1-2 and V is TRBV6-5; D is unresolved. The CDR3 extends over 15 amino acids. The V gene's germline CDR1 is MNHEY and CDR2 SVGAGI. Trimming removed 10 bases at V and 4 bases at J, with 22 bases between. This CDR3 reads CATGPEPDSRYGYTF. The CDR3 region has the DNA TGTGCCACTGGCCCGGAGCCTGACTCCCGCTATGGCTACACCTTC.

This clonotype was seen at least ten times. The V gene is TRBV20-1, the J gene TRBJ1-2; the D is unclear. Trimming cost V 0 bases and J 0 bases, with 11 bases left between them. The CDR3 length is 15 residues. In germline, CDR1 is DFQATT, CDR2 SNEGSKA (reference sequence). For the CDR3, the DNA is TGCAGTGCTAGAGACAGCGAAAGAGCTAACTATGGCTACACCTTC. Translated: CSARDSERANYGYTF.

The V call is TRBV24-1, the J call TRBJ2-3, with a tentative D call TRBD2 (6 bases). Trimming removed 6 bases from V and 0 bases from J, with 15 bases in between. This CDR3 spans 16 amino acids. Germline V CDR1 and CDR2: KGHDR, SFDVKD. CDR3: CATSPSSGVSTDTQYF. Written as DNA, the CDR3 is TGTGCCACCAGTCCTTCTTCGGGGGTTAGCACAGATACGCAGTATTTT.

This clonotype came up a few times. The CDR3 protein is CASSQQLSYNEQYF. CDR3 DNA: TGCGCCAGCAGCCAACAGTTGTCCTACAATGAGCAGTACTTC. This chain joins TRBV4-3 and TRBJ2-1; no definite D call. The J call is uncertain, as TRBJ2-7 better fits the DNA end. Germline loops: CDR1 LGHNA, CDR2 YSLEER. The CDR3 spans 14 residues.

The CDR3 here is CSAGPSGGPNEQYF. In nucleotides, the CDR3 is TGCAGTGCTGGGCCTAGCGGGGGACCCAATGAGCAGTACTTC. The chain combines TRBV20-1 with TRBJ2-7, with 10 bases matching TRBD2. After removal of 5 bases from V and 7 bases from J, the junction contained 11 bases not matched to a gene. The length of the CDR3 is 14 residues. Germline V gene data show CDR1 as DFQATT and CDR2 as SNEGSKA (reference sequence).

Of note for this clonotype: The junction and the germline gene differ at one end; a read error may be behind it. This chain joins TRBV4-2 and TRBJ2-1, with D perhaps matching TRBD1 (6 bases). This CDR3 has 13 amino acids. Germline V gives CDR1 LGHNA, CDR2 YNFKEQ. CDR3 in amino acids: CANSHSQGDEQFF. CDR3 in DNA: TGTGCCAACAGCCACTCACAGGGTGATGAGCAGTTCTTC.